The source of this TCR beta chain is a study of T cells in Graves' hyperthyroidism and ophthalmopathy. Study conclusions and caveats: In blood, most of the thyroid clonotypes expanded above 0.001 were also present. Ophthalmopathy cases were set apart from stable hyperthyroidism by a 13 V-J model.

PBMCs were collected from a roughly 10 ml volume of fresh peripheral blood. This clonotype was picked up many times. Antigen specificity is unknown. A much larger clone sits a single nucleotide away, making a read error possible. It was RNA transcripts that yielded the amplified TCR beta CDR3 regions. A set of HTBI primers served as the primers for a first-round RT-PCR of the TCR CDR3. TCRdb re-called the multiplex PCR reads with MiXCR, one entry per CDR3 protein. The data show under 200,000 distinct CDR3 sequences, approximately 9% seen once. The CDR3 length is 14 residues. The junction had 0 bases not matched to a gene; V was cut back by 4 bases and J by 2 bases. Germline values: CDR1 ENHRY, CDR2 SYGVKD.

The sequencing input was blood. This clonotype originated in a woman younger than 35 with Graves' hyperthyroidism that later progressed to Graves' ophthalmopathy. The chain combines TRBV10-3 with TRBJ1-5; the match to TRBD1 covers 9 bases. The DNA of the CDR3 is TGTGCCATCAGTGGGACAGGGGGCAATCAGCCCCAGCATTTT. It encodes CAISGTGGNQPQHF.